A selection of T cell receptor beta chains follows, all from one sample in a study of cytomegalovirus exposure and HLA in healthy donors. TCRdb's table, derived via immunoSEQ multiplex PCR, lists solely in-frame clones and lacks some. The clone table shows around 53,000 clones, with the ten largest holding roughly 6.1%. The sequencing sample was made of PBMCs. The receptors were gathered from a male donor in good health and CMV-seropositive. CDR3s include the opening cysteine and the closing phenylalanine or tryptophan. Fields, in order: J gene, D gene, V gene, clone size, CDR3 protein, CDR3 DNA. D genes are given only for firm matches. The listing skips clone size in some rows; elsewhere it reads once, few, many or a size class.

j_call: TRBJ2-3; d_call: -; v_call: TRBV13; clone_size: -; cdr3_aa: CASSPQGSTDTQYF; cdr3_nt: TGTGCCAGCAGCCCCCAGGGTAGCACAGATACGCAGTATTTT
j_call: TRBJ1-4; d_call: -; v_call: TRBV9; clone_size: -; cdr3_aa: CASSPLGGTNEKLFF; cdr3_nt: TGTGCCAGCAGCCCCCTGGGGGGTACTAATGAAAAACTGTTTTTT
j_call: TRBJ2-1; d_call: TRBD2; v_call: TRBV7-8; clone_size: -; cdr3_aa: CASSLGLAGGLYNEQFF; cdr3_nt: TGTGCCAGCAGCTTAGGACTAGCGGGGGGGCTCTACAATGAGCAGTTCTTC
j_call: TRBJ2-1; d_call: -; v_call: TRBV7-3; clone_size: -; cdr3_aa: CASSLTASSYNEQFF; cdr3_nt: TGTGCCAGCAGCTTAACAGCTAGCTCCTACAATGAGCAGTTCTTC
j_call: TRBJ1-2; d_call: TRBD1; v_call: TRBV2; clone_size: -; cdr3_aa: CATIGRDRVGGYTF; cdr3_nt: TGTGCCACTATAGGCCGGGACAGGGTAGGAGGCTACACCTTC
j_call: TRBJ2-4; d_call: TRBD1; v_call: TRBV2; clone_size: -; cdr3_aa: CASGGGQGNIQYF; cdr3_nt: TGTGCCAGCGGGGGGGGACAGGGAAACATTCAGTACTTC
j_call: TRBJ2-3; d_call: TRBD1; v_call: TRBV27; clone_size: -; cdr3_aa: CASFSGTGGGTQYF; cdr3_nt: TGTGCCAGCTTCTCCGGGACAGGGGGAGGTACGCAGTATTTT
j_call: TRBJ2-7; d_call: TRBD1; v_call: TRBV4-1; clone_size: -; cdr3_aa: CASSQGQRDYEQYF; cdr3_nt: TGCGCCAGCAGCCAGGGACAGAGAGACTACGAGCAGTACTTC
j_call: TRBJ1-1; d_call: -; v_call: TRBV7-3; clone_size: -; cdr3_aa: CASSPGGPNTEAFF; cdr3_nt: TGTGCCAGCAGCCCCGGGGGACCGAACACTGAAGCTTTCTTT
j_call: TRBJ2-7; d_call: -; v_call: TRBV6-5; clone_size: -; cdr3_aa: CASSYYVGSSYEQYF; cdr3_nt: TGTGCCAGCAGTTATTACGTCGGGAGCTCCTACGAGCAGTACTTC
j_call: TRBJ2-7; d_call: TRBD1; v_call: TRBV7-9; clone_size: -; cdr3_aa: CATSGDRGYEQYF; cdr3_nt: TGTGCCACCTCGGGGGACAGGGGCTACGAGCAGTACTTC
j_call: TRBJ1-1; d_call: -; v_call: TRBV21-1; clone_size: -; cdr3_aa: CASRDRGQGTEAFF; cdr3_nt: TGTGCCAGCAGGGACAGGGGTCAAGGCACTGAAGCTTTCTTT
j_call: TRBJ2-1; d_call: TRBD2; v_call: TRBV11-2; clone_size: -; cdr3_aa: CASSYGTWGGNYNEQFF; cdr3_nt: TGTGCCAGCAGCTATGGTACGTGGGGGGGAAACTACAATGAGCAGTTCTTC
j_call: TRBJ2-5; d_call: TRBD1; v_call: TRBV27; clone_size: -; cdr3_aa: CASRQGHARGGTQYF; cdr3_nt: TGTGCCAGCCGACAGGGACACGCCCGGGGTGGGACCCAGTACTTC
j_call: TRBJ1-3; d_call: TRBD1; v_call: TRBV5-1; clone_size: -; cdr3_aa: CASSLVGQGRSGNTIYF; cdr3_nt: TGCGCCAGCAGCTTAGTCGGACAGGGGCGGTCTGGAAACACCATATATTTT
j_call: TRBJ2-1; d_call: TRBD2; v_call: TRBV4-3; clone_size: -; cdr3_aa: CASSQGLAGGDEQFF; cdr3_nt: TGCGCCAGCAGCCAAGGACTAGCGGGGGGGGATGAGCAGTTCTTC
j_call: TRBJ2-5; d_call: -; v_call: TRBV27; clone_size: -; cdr3_aa: CASSFGSGETQYF; cdr3_nt: TGTGCCAGCAGTTTTGGATCCGGGGAGACCCAGTACTTC
j_call: TRBJ1-4; d_call: -; v_call: TRBV20-1; clone_size: -; cdr3_aa: CSANGLFF; cdr3_nt: TGCAGTGCTAACGGGCTGTTTTTT
j_call: TRBJ1-6; d_call: TRBD1; v_call: TRBV11-3; clone_size: medium-sized; cdr3_aa: CASSPRTGFYNSPLHF; cdr3_nt: TGTGCCAGCAGCCCCAGGACAGGGTTCTATAATTCACCCCTCCACTTT
j_call: TRBJ2-1; d_call: TRBD2; v_call: TRBV4-1; clone_size: -; cdr3_aa: CASSPSGAGGYYNEQFF; cdr3_nt: TGCGCCAGCAGCCCCTCAGGAGCGGGGGGTTACTACAATGAGCAGTTCTTC
j_call: TRBJ1-5; d_call: TRBD1; v_call: TRBV10-3; clone_size: -; cdr3_aa: CAISEGTVNQPQHF; cdr3_nt: TGTGCCATCAGTGAGGGGACAGTCAATCAGCCCCAGCATTTT
j_call: TRBJ2-7; d_call: -; v_call: TRBV5-1; clone_size: -; cdr3_aa: CASSPTPRQGTYEQYF; cdr3_nt: TGCGCCAGCAGCCCTACCCCCCGCCAGGGGACCTACGAGCAGTACTTC
j_call: TRBJ2-7; d_call: TRBD2; v_call: TRBV19; clone_size: -; cdr3_aa: CASSPGLAVYEQYF; cdr3_nt: TGTGCCAGTAGCCCGGGACTAGCGGTTTACGAGCAGTACTTC
j_call: TRBJ1-4; d_call: -; v_call: TRBV9; clone_size: -; cdr3_aa: CASTLGGGAGEKLFF; cdr3_nt: TGTGCCAGCACCTTAGGGGGGGGCGCAGGTGAAAAACTGTTTTTT
j_call: TRBJ1-5; d_call: TRBD1; v_call: TRBV7-8; clone_size: -; cdr3_aa: CASRPDRGDNQPQHF; cdr3_nt: TGTGCCAGCAGACCGGACAGGGGTGACAATCAGCCCCAGCATTTT
j_call: TRBJ1-2; d_call: TRBD1; v_call: TRBV30; clone_size: -; cdr3_aa: CAKGGQGYGYTF; cdr3_nt: TGTGCCAAGGGTGGACAGGGCTATGGCTACACCTTC
j_call: TRBJ2-3; d_call: -; v_call: TRBV7-3; clone_size: -; cdr3_aa: CASSLRGLLGTDTQYF; cdr3_nt: TGTGCCAGCAGCTTAAGGGGACTCCTTGGCACAGATACGCAGTATTTT
j_call: TRBJ1-1; d_call: -; v_call: TRBV6-5; clone_size: -; cdr3_aa: CASSYSYSLNTEAFF; cdr3_nt: TGTGCCAGCAGTTACTCGTACAGCCTGAACACTGAAGCTTTCTTT
j_call: TRBJ2-5; d_call: TRBD1; v_call: TRBV5-6; clone_size: -; cdr3_aa: CASSKPGQGRWTQYF; cdr3_nt: TGTGCCAGCAGCAAACCGGGACAGGGGAGATGGACCCAGTACTTC
j_call: TRBJ2-7; d_call: TRBD1; v_call: TRBV19; clone_size: -; cdr3_aa: CASSVRQGGEQYF; cdr3_nt: TGTGCCAGTAGTGTTCGACAGGGCGGCGAGCAGTACTTC
j_call: TRBJ2-7; d_call: TRBD1; v_call: TRBV7-2; clone_size: -; cdr3_aa: CASSLGQGGYEQYF; cdr3_nt: TGTGCCAGCAGCTTAGGACAGGGGGGCTACGAGCAGTACTTC
j_call: TRBJ2-1; d_call: TRBD2; v_call: TRBV7-2; clone_size: -; cdr3_aa: CASSSGLAPWNEQFF; cdr3_nt: TGTGCCAGCAGCTCGGGACTAGCCCCCTGGAATGAGCAGTTCTTC
j_call: TRBJ2-2; d_call: -; v_call: TRBV13; clone_size: -; cdr3_aa: CASSPSNTGELFF; cdr3_nt: TGTGCCAGCAGTCCCTCGAACACCGGGGAGCTGTTTTTT
j_call: TRBJ1-6; d_call: TRBD1; v_call: TRBV7-2; clone_size: -; cdr3_aa: CASSLAGTASPLHF; cdr3_nt: TGTGCCAGCAGCTTAGCCGGGACAGCTTCACCCCTCCACTTT
j_call: TRBJ1-1; d_call: -; v_call: TRBV5-4; clone_size: -; cdr3_aa: CASSSEARGLSEAFF; cdr3_nt: TGTGCCAGCAGCTCCGAGGCCAGGGGTTTGTCTGAAGCTTTCTTT
j_call: TRBJ1-1; d_call: -; v_call: TRBV7-9; clone_size: -; cdr3_aa: CASSLVSRRFEAFF; cdr3_nt: TGTGCCAGCAGCTTAGTATCACGGAGGTTTGAAGCTTTCTTT
j_call: TRBJ2-1; d_call: TRBD2; v_call: TRBV6-1; clone_size: -; cdr3_aa: CASTRTSGLLEQFF; cdr3_nt: TGTGCCAGCACCCGGACTAGCGGGTTACTTGAGCAGTTCTTC
j_call: TRBJ2-5; d_call: TRBD1; v_call: TRBV5-6; clone_size: -; cdr3_aa: CASSAGTAQETQYF; cdr3_nt: TGTGCCAGCAGCGCCGGGACAGCGCAAGAGACCCAGTACTTC
j_call: TRBJ2-7; d_call: TRBD1; v_call: TRBV5-6; clone_size: -; cdr3_aa: CASSLGQSLYEQYF; cdr3_nt: TGTGCCAGCAGCCTGGGACAGAGCCTCTACGAGCAGTACTTC